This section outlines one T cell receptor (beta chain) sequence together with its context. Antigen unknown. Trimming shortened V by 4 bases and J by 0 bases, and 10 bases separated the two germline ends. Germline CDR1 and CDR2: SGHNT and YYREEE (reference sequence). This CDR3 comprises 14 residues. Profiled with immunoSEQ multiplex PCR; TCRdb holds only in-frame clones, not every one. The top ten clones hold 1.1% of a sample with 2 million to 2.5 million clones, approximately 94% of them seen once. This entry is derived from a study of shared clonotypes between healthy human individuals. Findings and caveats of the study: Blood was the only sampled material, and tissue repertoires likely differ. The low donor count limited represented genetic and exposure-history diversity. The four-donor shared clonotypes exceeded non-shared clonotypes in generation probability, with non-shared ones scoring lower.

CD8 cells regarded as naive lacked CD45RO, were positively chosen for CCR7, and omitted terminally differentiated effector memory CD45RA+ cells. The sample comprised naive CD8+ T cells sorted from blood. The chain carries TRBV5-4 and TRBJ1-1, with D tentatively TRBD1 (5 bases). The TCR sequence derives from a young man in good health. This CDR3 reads CASSQQVMNTEAFF. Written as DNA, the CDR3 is TGTGCCAGCAGCCAACAGGTGATGAACACTGAAGCTTTCTTT.